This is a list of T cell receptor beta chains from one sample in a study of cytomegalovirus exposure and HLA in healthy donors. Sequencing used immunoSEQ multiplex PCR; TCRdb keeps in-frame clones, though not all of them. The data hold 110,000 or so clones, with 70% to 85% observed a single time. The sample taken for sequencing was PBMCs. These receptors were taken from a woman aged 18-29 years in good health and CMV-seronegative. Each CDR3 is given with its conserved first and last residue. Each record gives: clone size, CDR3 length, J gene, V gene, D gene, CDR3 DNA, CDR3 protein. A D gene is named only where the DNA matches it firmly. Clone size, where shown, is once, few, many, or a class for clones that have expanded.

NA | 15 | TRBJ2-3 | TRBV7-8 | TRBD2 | TGTGCCAGCAGCTTAGAAACGGGGGGGCGAGATACGCAGTATTTT | CASSLETGGRDTQYF
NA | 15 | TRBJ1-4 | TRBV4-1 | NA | TGCGCCAGCAGCCAAGCAGGGGATTATCGCGAAAAACTGTTTTTT | CASSQAGDYREKLFF
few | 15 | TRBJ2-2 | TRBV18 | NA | TGTGCCAGCTCACCAGGGACACCTTACACCGGGGAGCTGTTTTTT | CASSPGTPYTGELFF
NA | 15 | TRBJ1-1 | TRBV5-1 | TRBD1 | TGCGCCAGCATTCCGGGACAGGGAGGGAACACTGAAGCTTTCTTT | CASIPGQGGNTEAFF
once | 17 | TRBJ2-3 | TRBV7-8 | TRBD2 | TGTGCCAGCAGCTTTAGATCTAGCGGGAGAAAGACAGATACGCAGTATTTT | CASSFRSSGRKTDTQYF
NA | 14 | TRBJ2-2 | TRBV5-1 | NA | TGCGCCAGCATGAGGACTCAGAACACCGGGGAGCTGTTTTTT | CASMRTQNTGELFF
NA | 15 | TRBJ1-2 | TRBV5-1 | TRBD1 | TGCGCCAGCAGCTTGGGTCTAGACAGGGACTATGGCTACACCTTC | CASSLGLDRDYGYTF
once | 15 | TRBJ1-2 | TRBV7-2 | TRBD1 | TGTGCCAGCAGCTTATCAGGGGGGAATGACTATGGCTACACCTTC | CASSLSGGNDYGYTF
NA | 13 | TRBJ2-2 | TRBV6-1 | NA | TGTGCCAGCAGAGACGACTACACCGGGGAGCTGTTTTTT | CASRDDYTGELFF
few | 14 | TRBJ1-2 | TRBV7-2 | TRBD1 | TGTGCCAGCAGCCCGGGACAGGGTGGCGGTGGCTACACCTTC | CASSPGQGGGGYTF
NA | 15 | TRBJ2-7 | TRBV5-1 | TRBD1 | TGCGCCAGCAGCCCCCGGGACAGGGGCACAGAAGAGCAGTACTTC | CASSPRDRGTEEQYF
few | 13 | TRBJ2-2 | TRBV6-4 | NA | TGTGCCAGCAGTGGTATAGACACCGGGGAGCTGTTTTTT | CASSGIDTGELFF
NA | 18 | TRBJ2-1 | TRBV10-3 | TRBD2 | TGTGCCATCAGTGAGTCGATGGCAACTAGCGGGAGGTGGGATGAGCAGTTCTTC | CAISESMATSGRWDEQFF
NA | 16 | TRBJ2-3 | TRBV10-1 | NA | TGCGCCAGCAGTCCCCAGGAGGCAGGGGTGGCAGATACGCAGTATTTT | CASSPQEAGVADTQYF
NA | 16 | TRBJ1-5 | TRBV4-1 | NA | TGCGCCAGCAGCCAACCGGGCCGCGTACGGGGTCAGCCCCAGCATTTT | CASSQPGRVRGQPQHF
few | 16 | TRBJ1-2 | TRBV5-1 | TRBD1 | TGCGCCAGCAGCTTAGGGGACAGGACCTTTGGAAGTGTCTACACCTTC | CASSLGDRTFGSVYTF
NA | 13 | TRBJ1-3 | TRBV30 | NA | TGTGCCTGGAAGTCGCCAGGGCAAAGCCAGGGGTATTTT | CAWKSPGQSQGYF
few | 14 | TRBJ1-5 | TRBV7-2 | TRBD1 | TGTGCCAGCAGCTTAGGGTCAGGGGGTCAGCCCCAGCATTTT | CASSLGSGGQPQHF
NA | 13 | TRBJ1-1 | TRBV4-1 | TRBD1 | TGCGCCAGCAAGGTACAGGGGATCCCTGAAGCTTTCTTT | CASKVQGIPEAFF
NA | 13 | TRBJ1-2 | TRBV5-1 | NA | TGCGCCAGCAGCTATGGGCCTGTCTATGGCTACACCTTC | CASSYGPVYGYTF
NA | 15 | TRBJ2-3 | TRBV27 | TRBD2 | TGTGCCAGCAGCCCCCGGGACTATACCACAGATACGCAGTATTTT | CASSPRDYTTDTQYF
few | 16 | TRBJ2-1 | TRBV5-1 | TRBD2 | TGCGCCAGCAGCTTGGCCCTAGCGGGAGATTACAATGAGCAGTTCTTC | CASSLALAGDYNEQFF
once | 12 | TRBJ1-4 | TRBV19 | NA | TGTGCCAGTAGTCCATCTAATGAAAAACTGTTTTTT | CASSPSNEKLFF
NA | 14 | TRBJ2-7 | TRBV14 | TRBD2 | TGTGCCAGCAGCCATCCGGGGACTATCAACGAGCAGTACTTC | CASSHPGTINEQYF
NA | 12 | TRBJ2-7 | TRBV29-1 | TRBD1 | TGCAGCGTTGGACAGGGCGCCTACGAGCAGTACTTC | CSVGQGAYEQYF
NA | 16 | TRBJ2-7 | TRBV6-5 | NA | TGTGCCAGCAGTTACAGTAGCGGAGAGGGGCACTACGAGCAGTACTTC | CASSYSSGEGHYEQYF
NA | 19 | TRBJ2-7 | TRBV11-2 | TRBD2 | TGTGCCAGCAGCCCACCCGGACTAGCGGGAGGTAGAGAGGTCTACGAGCAGTACTTC | CASSPPGLAGGREVYEQYF
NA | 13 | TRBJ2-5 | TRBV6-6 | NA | TGTGCCAGCAGTTTTAGTGAGCTCGAGACCCAGTACTTC | CASSFSELETQYF
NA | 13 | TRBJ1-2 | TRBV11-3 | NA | TGTGCCAGCAGCACCCTACAGGGTGATGGCTACACCTTC | CASSTLQGDGYTF
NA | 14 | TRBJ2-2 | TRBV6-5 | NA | TGTGCCAGCAGACGGGACACCAGCACCGGGGAGCTGTTTTTT | CASRRDTSTGELFF
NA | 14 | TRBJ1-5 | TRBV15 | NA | TGTGCCACCAGCAGAGGGGGGGGCAATCAGCCCCAGCATTTT | CATSRGGGNQPQHF
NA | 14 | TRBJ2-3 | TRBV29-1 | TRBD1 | TGCAGCGTTGTCGACAGGGGGCGCACAGATACGCAGTATTTT | CSVVDRGRTDTQYF
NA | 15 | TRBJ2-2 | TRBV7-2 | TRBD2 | TGTGCCAGCAGCTATAGCGGGAGGCCCACCGGGGAGCTGTTTTTT | CASSYSGRPTGELFF
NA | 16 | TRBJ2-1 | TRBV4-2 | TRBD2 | TGTGCCAGCAGCCAAGATTCGACGGGGGGGCAAGGTGAGCAGTTCTTC | CASSQDSTGGQGEQFF
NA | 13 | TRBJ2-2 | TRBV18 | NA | TGTGCCAGCTCGCTAGACAACACCGGGGAGCTGTTTTTT | CASSLDNTGELFF
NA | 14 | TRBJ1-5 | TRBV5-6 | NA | TGTGCCAGCAGCCTGACAGGTTACAATCAGCCCCAGCATTTT | CASSLTGYNQPQHF
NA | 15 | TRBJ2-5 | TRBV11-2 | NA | TGTGCCAGCAGCAACCCCGGGGTAAACGGGGAGACCCAGTACTTC | CASSNPGVNGETQYF
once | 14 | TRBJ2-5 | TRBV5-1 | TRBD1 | TGCGCCAGCAGACAGAGGGACAGCCAAGAGACCCAGTACTTC | CASRQRDSQETQYF
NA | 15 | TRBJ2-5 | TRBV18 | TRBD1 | TGTGCCAGCTCACGCCGAACAGGGGAGCAAGAGACCCAGTACTTC | CASSRRTGEQETQYF
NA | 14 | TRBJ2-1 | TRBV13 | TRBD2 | TGTGCCAGCAGCGGGCAGCGGGATGTCAATGAGCAGTTCTTC | CASSGQRDVNEQFF
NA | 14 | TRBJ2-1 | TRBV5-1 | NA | TGCGCCAGCAGCTTGCTCCTCTACTCGAGTGAGCAGTTCTTC | CASSLLLYSSEQFF
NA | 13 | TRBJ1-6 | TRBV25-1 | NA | TGTGCCAGCAGTGGAAAGGGGGTGTCACCCCTCCACTTT | CASSGKGVSPLHF
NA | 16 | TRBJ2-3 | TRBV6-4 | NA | TGTGCCAGCAGTGACGACGTCAGGTCTCTTCCAGATACGCAGTATTTT | CASSDDVRSLPDTQYF
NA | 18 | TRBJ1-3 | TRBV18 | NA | TGTGCCAGCTCAAATAATGCCGGGATCGGAGTCTCTGGAAACACCATATATTTT | CASSNNAGIGVSGNTIYF
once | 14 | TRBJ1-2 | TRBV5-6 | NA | TGTGCCAGCAGCTTGTCAGGTTTAAGGTATGGCTACACCTTC | CASSLSGLRYGYTF
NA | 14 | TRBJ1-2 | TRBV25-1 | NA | TGTGCCAGCAGTGAAAGAGGGATGACCTATGGCTACACCTTC | CASSERGMTYGYTF
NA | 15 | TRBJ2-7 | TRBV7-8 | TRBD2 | TGTGCCAGCAGCACGCCGGGGTTCTCCGGGGGGGAGCAGTACTTC | CASSTPGFSGGEQYF
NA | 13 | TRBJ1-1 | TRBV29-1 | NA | TGCAGCGCCCAAGATAGGGGATACACTGAAGCTTTCTTT | CSAQDRGYTEAFF
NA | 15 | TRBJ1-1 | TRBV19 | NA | TGTGCCAGTAGGGGAACGGGACTCCCGAACACTGAAGCTTTCTTT | CASRGTGLPNTEAFF
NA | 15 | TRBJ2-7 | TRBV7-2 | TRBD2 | TGTGCCAGCAGCTCCCTCCTAGCGGGAGGGCGCGAGCAGTACTTC | CASSSLLAGGREQYF
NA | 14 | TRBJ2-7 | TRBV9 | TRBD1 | TGTGCCAGCAGCGGACAGGGCCTTTCCTACGAGCAGTACTTC | CASSGQGLSYEQYF
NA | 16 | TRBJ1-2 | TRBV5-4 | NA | TGTGCCAGCAGCTTGATCGGGGACAAGATAAAGAGTGGCTACACCTTC | CASSLIGDKIKSGYTF